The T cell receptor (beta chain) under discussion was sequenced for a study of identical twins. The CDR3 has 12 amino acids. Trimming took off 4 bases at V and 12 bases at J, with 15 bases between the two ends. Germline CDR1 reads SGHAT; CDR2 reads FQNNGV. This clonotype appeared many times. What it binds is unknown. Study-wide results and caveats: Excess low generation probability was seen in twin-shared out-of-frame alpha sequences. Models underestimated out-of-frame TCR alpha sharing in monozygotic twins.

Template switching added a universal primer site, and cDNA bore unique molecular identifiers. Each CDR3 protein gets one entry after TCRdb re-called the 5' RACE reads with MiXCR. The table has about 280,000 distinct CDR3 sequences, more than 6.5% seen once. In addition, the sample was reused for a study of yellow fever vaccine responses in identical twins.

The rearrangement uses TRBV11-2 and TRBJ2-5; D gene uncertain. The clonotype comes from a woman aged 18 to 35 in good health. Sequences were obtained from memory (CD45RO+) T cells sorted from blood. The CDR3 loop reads CASSSPPAPKYF. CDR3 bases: TGTGCCAGCAGCTCCCCCCCGGCCCCCAAGTACTTC.